This T cell receptor (beta chain) emerged from a study of OX40 agonist ivuxolimab in advanced cancers. Background for the entire study: The costimulatory receptor OX40 (CD134) was targeted by ivuxolimab, a fully human IgG2 agonistic monoclonal antibody. Of the roughly 50 dose-escalation patients, hepatocellular carcinoma was present in about 19, melanoma in some 15, renal cell carcinoma in 9 and head and neck cancer in 9. The purpose of peripheral TCRbeta sequencing was to test whether ivuxolimab changed TCR sequence diversity and led to clonal T-cell expansion. Partial responses were achieved by three dose-escalation patients, of whom one had hepatocellular carcinoma and two had cutaneous melanoma. The dose-escalation cohort was about 87% male with a mean age of approximately 59 years, ranging from 23 to 79. Intravenous ivuxolimab was administered to patients every 2 weeks at six dose levels: 0.01, 0.1, 0.3, 1.5, 3 and 10 mg/kg. Patients were allowed to have had prior anti-PD-1, anti-PD-L1 or anti-CTLA-4 therapy, and more than 30% of the dose-escalation patients had previously received checkpoint inhibitors. The paper covers the monotherapy dose-escalation part of the phase I ivuxolimab trial, which included N of about 56 patients. What the research found in general, with its limitations: At doses of 0.1 to 3.0 mg/kg, clonal expansion of both CD4+ and CD8+ blood T cells was observed from baseline to week 6. Low levels of normalized T-cell clonal expansion were also shown by some nonresponding patients. After ivuxolimab, more expanded clones were found on average in CD8+ T cells than in CD4+ T cells. The antigen specificity of the clonally expanded peripheral T cells was not determined. In the 0.1-3.0 mg/kg groups, partial responders were among the patients with the lowest normalized peripheral clonal expansion, particularly in CD8+ T cells.

This clone appeared a few times. This clone's antigen is unknown. No much larger clone is present one base from it, and per-base qualities are unavailable. The trial excluded patients who had a history of autoimmune disease or were on systemic immunosuppression. Peripheral blood for TCR sequencing was collected from all dose cohorts at baseline, on cycle 4 day 1, and on cycle 7 day 1. Samples were obtained from an open-label, multicenter, first-in-human phase I dose-escalation trial of ivuxolimab. Adults with locally advanced or metastatic head and neck squamous cell, hepatocellular, melanoma or renal cell carcinoma were enrolled in the trial. Before TCR sequencing, CD4+ and CD8+ T cells were separately sorted from peripheral blood. For sequencing of the TCRbeta CDR3 region, genomic DNA was extracted from the sorted cells. The immunoSEQ Assay was used for sequencing of TCRbeta CDR3 regions. TCRdb provides this immuneACCESS table in a form limited to in-frame rearrangements. Some clones are lacking; in checked studies, under half of them reflect an unresolved V gene, and why the rest are absent is not known. Across this sample there are around 83,000 clones, with around 85% seen only once. The ten largest account for approximately 7.4% of the sample.

From cysteine to phenylalanine, the CDR3 is 15 amino acids long. The CDR3 DNA has 45 bases and is translated from base 1. CDR1 is given as SGDLS and CDR2 as YYNGEE, both from the germline V gene. The junction carries 10 bases between V and J, which are trimmed by 0 bases and 0 bases respectively. The source is an adult with an advanced solid tumor such as melanoma, head and neck, liver or kidney cancer. The sample in question was CD4+ or CD8+ T cells sorted from blood, obtained in a trial of the OX40 agonist ivuxolimab. The V and J genes are TRBV9 and TRBJ2-7, with no reliable assignment of the D segment. The bases read TGTGCCAGCAGCGTAGGGTGGGGAAACTCCTACGAGCAGTACTTC. This codes for CASSVGWGNSYEQYF.